Presented here are 30 T cell receptor beta chains from one specimen sequenced in a study of cytomegalovirus exposure and HLA in healthy donors. The PCR used 60 Vbeta and 13 Jbeta primers. Generated by immunoSEQ multiplex PCR, the TCRdb table keeps only in-frame clones and is missing some. The sample consists of 120,000 to 150,000 clones, over 65% of them appearing once. The sample was PBMCs. The receptors here all came from a male donor in good health and CMV-seronegative.

CDR3 in DNA: TGTGCCAGCAGCACGCCCGGCGGGGGGCCCAGTGGCTACACCTTC. Translating it yields CASSTPGGGPSGYTF. The chain carries TRBV7-2 and TRBJ1-2, with a tentative D call TRBD1 (6 bases). CDR3 size: 15 residues. The germline CDR1 and CDR2 sequences are SGHTA and FQGNSA. Trimming stripped 5 bases from V and 7 bases from J, with 20 bases between.

The chain uses TRBV18 and TRBJ1-3; D not resolved. Between the trimmed V and J ends, which lost 3 bases and 1 base, there was a span of 13 bases. The length of the CDR3 is 16 residues. Germline CDR1 is KGHSH and CDR2 is LQKENI. The DNA for the CDR3 is TGTGCCAGCTCACCTACTAGCAGCCAGTCTGGAAACACCATATATTTT. This translates into CASSPTSSQSGNTIYF. Full variable domain (missing parts from reference TRBV18 and TRBJ1-3): NAGVMQNPRHLVRRRGQEARLRCSPMKGHSHVYWYRQLPEEGLKFMVYLQKENIIDESGMPKERFSAEFPKEGPSILRIQQVVRGDSAAYFCASSPTSSQSGNTIYFGEGSWLTVV.

With respect to this clone: A read error may produce the germline difference seen at one junction end. The chain has TRBV10-3 and TRBJ1-5; 8 bases line up with TRBD1. The germline V gene encodes CDR1 ENHRY and CDR2 SYGVKD. This CDR3 has 16 residues. CDR3 nucleotides: TGTGCCATCAGTGAGGGACAGGGAAGCGACAATCGGCCCCAGCATTTT. Its protein is CAISEGQGSDNRPQHF.

The V and J genes are TRBV30 and TRBJ1-1; the match to TRBD1 covers 9 bases. This CDR3 has 15 amino acids. V gave up 1 base and J gave up 0 bases; unmatched junction bases: 3. Germline V gene sequence: CDR1 GTSNPN, CDR2 SVGIG (reference sequence). The DNA of the CDR3 is TGTGCCTGGAGTGCGGGACAGGGATTGAACACTGAAGCTTTCTTT. It translates to CAWSAGQGLNTEAFF.

This sequence joins TRBV6-1 and TRBJ1-5, with D maybe TRBD1 (6 bases). Germline V lookup: CDR1 MNHNS, CDR2 SASEGT. The CDR3 consists of 14 residues. Trimming took 3 bases from V and 6 from J, leaving 12 bases between them. The CDR3, as DNA: TGTGCCAGCAGTGACTCAGGGGACGGTCAGCCCCAGCATTTT. Encoded protein: CASSDSGDGQPQHF.

This sequence joins TRBV5-1 and TRBJ2-1; 9 nucleotides line up with TRBD2. V lost 4 bases and J lost 0; bases outside the gene matches: 5. Germline lookup yields CDR1 SGHRS and CDR2 YFSETQ. This CDR3 contains 16 residues. The CDR3 DNA is TGCGCCAGCAGCGCACGACTAGCGGTCTCCTACAATGAGCAGTTCTTC. Amino acid sequence: CASSARLAVSYNEQFF.

The chain uses TRBV5-6 and TRBJ2-3; 15 bases align to TRBD2. This CDR3 has 18 amino acids. CDR1 is SGHDT and CDR2 is YYEEEE in the germline V gene. V gave up 4 bases and J gave up 1 base; unmatched junction bases: 7. The CDR3 spells CASSGLAGGAHRTDTQYF. The CDR3, as DNA: TGTGCCAGCAGCGGACTAGCGGGGGGGGCACATCGCACAGATACGCAGTATTTT.

Concerning this clone itself: One end of the junction varies from germline; a read error may be responsible. The CDR3 loop reads CAWTQGREGFF. The CDR3 coding sequence is TGTGCCTGGACTCAGGGGCGCGAAGGTTTCTTT. The V call is TRBV30, the J call TRBJ1-1; D is perhaps TRBD1 (6 bases). Germline CDR1 and CDR2: GTSNPN and SVGIG (reference sequence). The CDR3 runs 11 residues. Supplemented by reference TRBV30 and TRBJ1-1, the full variable domain reads SQTIHQWPATLVQPVGSPLSLECTVEGTSNPNLYWYRQAAGRGLQLLFYSVGIGQISSEVPQNLSASRPQDRQFILSSKKLLLSDSGFYLCAWTQGREGFFGQGTRLTVV.

The chain uses TRBV7-8 and TRBJ2-7, with D perhaps matching TRBD1 (6 bases). Per the germline V gene, CDR1 is SGHVS and CDR2 is FQNEAQ. V was cut by 0 bases and J by 6 bases, with 12 bases left in between. CDR3 length equals 14 residues. CDR3: CASSLAGTPSEQYF. In DNA, the CDR3 is TGTGCCAGCAGCTTAGCGGGGACACCTTCCGAGCAGTACTTC. Full variable domain (rest looked up from reference TRBV7-8 and TRBJ2-7): GAGVSQSPRYKVAKRGQDVALRCDPISGHVSLFWYQQALGQGPEFLTYFQNEAQLDKSGLPSDRFFAERPEGSVSTLKIQRTQQEDSAVYLCASSLAGTPSEQYFGPGTRLTVT.

The chain couples TRBV6-1 to TRBJ2-1; the match to TRBD2 covers 9 bases. V lost 0 bases to trimming and J lost 8 bases; unmatched junction nucleotides: 8. Germline V CDR1 and CDR2: MNHNS, SASEGT. The CDR3 has 16 residues. The CDR3 DNA sequence: TGTGCCAGCAGTGAAGCCGGCGGGAGGGTTTACCATGAGCAGTTCTTC. Residues: CASSEAGGRVYHEQFF.

The chain links TRBV6-5 to TRBJ2-1; 11 nucleotides match TRBD1. Germline V gene lookup returns CDR1 MNHEY and CDR2 SVGAGI. The CDR3 has 16 residues. After removal of 2 bases from V and 6 bases from J, the junction contained 6 bases not matched to a gene. The CDR3 reads CASSYLDRGQFNEQFF. The CDR3 DNA is TGTGCCAGCAGTTACCTGGACAGGGGGCAGTTCAATGAGCAGTTCTTC.

V gene TRBV5-1 combines with J gene TRBJ1-1; D not certain. V lost 0 bases and J lost 1, with 4 bases in between. Germline-derived CDR1 and CDR2 are SGHRS and YFSETQ. The CDR3 is 13 amino acids. CDR3 sequence reads: CASSLGRNTEAFF. The CDR3 DNA reads TGCGCCAGCAGCTTGGGGAGGAACACTGAAGCTTTCTTT.

The chain links TRBV10-3 to TRBJ2-1; 10 bases map to TRBD2. The V and J ends lost 2 bases and 8 bases, in that order; junction bases with no gene match: 9. CDR3 length equals 16 residues. Germline CDR1 reads ENHRY; CDR2 reads SYGVKD. The CDR3 sequence: CAISERLAGEGHEQFF. The CDR3 DNA is TGTGCCATCAGTGAGCGTCTAGCGGGAGAGGGCCATGAGCAGTTCTTC.

This clone is termed medium-sized. The chain employs TRBV7-8 and TRBJ1-5; D perhaps matches TRBD1 (6 bases). V gave up 3 bases and J gave up 9 bases, with 18 bases separating them. CDR1 is SGHVS, CDR2 FQNEAQ, per germline. The CDR3 totals 15 residues. The CDR3 sequence is CASSLVQGPSWPQHF. As DNA, the CDR3 is TGTGCCAGCAGCTTGGTACAGGGCCCATCGTGGCCCCAGCATTTT.

This chain connects TRBV23-1 to TRBJ2-7; 12 nucleotides match TRBD2. TRBV23-1 is identified as an open reading frame with a role that is uncertain. V shed 6 bases, J shed 0 bases, and the junction held 9 bases outside the gene matches. This CDR3 is 17 amino acids long. The DNA of the CDR3 is TGCGCCAGCAGCCGCGGACTAGCGGGATATAGCTCCTACGAGCAGTACTTC. Its translation: CASSRGLAGYSSYEQYF.

The chain links TRBV28 to TRBJ2-7; 14 nucleotides align to TRBD2. The germline V gene encodes CDR1 MDHEN and CDR2 SYDVKM. The CDR3 is 16 residues long. V gave up 6 bases and J gave up 4 bases; unmatched junction bases: 8. The CDR3 DNA reads TGTGCCAGCAGCTACCTATGGACTAGCGGGAGGTACGAGCAGTACTTC. Translating gives CASSYLWTSGRYEQYF.

Details on this clone: A read error is likely here: a far larger clone is one base away. The sample holds other DNA sequences that translate to the same CDR3. The chain joins TRBV6-1 to TRBJ2-7; a possible D gene is TRBD2 (5 bases). This CDR3 comprises 14 residues. CDR1 is MNHNS and CDR2 is SASEGT in the germline V gene. Between the trimmed V and J ends, which lost 6 bases and 2 bases, there was a span of 14 bases. CDR3 sequence: CASSESGGPYEQYF. The CDR3 DNA follows: TGTGCCAGCAGCGAGTCAGGAGGCCCCTACGAGCAGTACTTC.

The DNA of the CDR3 is TGTGCCAGCAGCAGTTTTGGCCCTAATCAGCCCCAGCATTTT. This translates into CASSSFGPNQPQHF. The genes are TRBV7-6 and TRBJ1-5; no clear D. CDR3 length: 14 amino acids. V lost 5 bases to trimming and J lost 4 bases, with 12 bases between them. The germline V gene encodes CDR1 SGHVS and CDR2 FNYEAQ.

This chain links TRBV27 with TRBJ1-2, with D possibly being TRBD1 (6 bases). The CDR3 spans 13 residues. V shed 6 bases and J shed 2 bases, with 10 bases lying between them. Germline CDR1 is MNHEY and CDR2 is SMNVEV (reference sequence). The CDR3 here is CASRGAGNYGYTF. The CDR3 DNA reads TGTGCCAGCAGGGGGGCCGGAAACTATGGCTACACCTTC.

This chain joins TRBV4-3 and TRBJ1-1; TRBD1 is a possible D gene (6 bases). This CDR3 spans 17 amino acids. V was clipped by 1 base and J by 3 bases, with 18 bases between them. The germline V gene has CDR1 LGHNA and CDR2 YSLEER. CDR3 sequence: CASSQARGNYLDTEAFF. CDR3 DNA sequence: TGCGCCAGCAGCCAAGCTAGGGGGAATTATCTGGACACTGAAGCTTTCTTT.

The chain recombines TRBV28 with TRBJ2-1, with TRBD1 matching 7 bases. The CDR3 extends over 13 amino acids. V shed 6 bases and J 4 bases; nucleotides not matched to a gene: 3. CDR1 is MDHEN, CDR2 SYDVKM, per germline. In nucleotides, the CDR3 is TGTGCCAGCAGGAGACAGGGATACAATGAGCAGTTCTTC. Amino acid sequence: CASRRQGYNEQFF.

The chain has TRBV11-2 and TRBJ2-7; D might be TRBD1 (6 bases). Trimming removed 4 bases from V and 2 bases from J, with 9 bases in between. This CDR3 spans 13 amino acids. The V gene's germline CDR1 is SGHAT and CDR2 FQNNGV. Here the CDR3 reads CASSWDTAYEQYF. The CDR3 DNA reads as TGTGCCAGCAGCTGGGACACCGCCTACGAGCAGTACTTC.

This clone was observed a single time. The chain couples TRBV27 to TRBJ2-1; 7 nucleotides match TRBD1. Germline V lookup: CDR1 MNHEY, CDR2 SMNVEV (reference sequence). The CDR3 extends over 14 amino acids. Losses at the gene ends were 5 bases for V and 8 bases for J; bases not matched to a gene: 9. Written as DNA, the CDR3 is TGTGCCAGCAGTCGGACAGGTCACCTCCATGAGCAGTTCTTC. Its translation is CASSRTGHLHEQFF.

The chain employs TRBV5-4 and TRBJ2-7, with TRBD1 matching over 8 bases. Germline trimming cut 1 base from V and 5 bases from J; bases unmatched to any gene: 8. There are 15 residues in the CDR3. Germline assignment: CDR1 SGHNT and CDR2 YYREEE (reference sequence). In DNA, the CDR3 is TGTGCCAGCAGCTTGCGGGACAGGCCGTCTGACGAGCAGTACTTC. This gives the protein CASSLRDRPSDEQYF.

A remark on this clone: Other DNA sequences in this sample translate to the same CDR3. The chain uses TRBV5-4 and TRBJ1-1; the D is unclear. V lost 1 base and J 0 bases, leaving 4 bases between the germline ends. CDR1 is SGHNT, CDR2 YYREEE, per germline (reference sequence). This CDR3 spans 13 amino acids. CDR3 nucleotides: TGTGCCAGCAGCTTGTTTATGAACACTGAAGCTTTCTTT. It codes for CASSLFMNTEAFF.

The V call is TRBV2, the J call TRBJ2-7, with 7 bases fitting TRBD1. Germline CDR1 reads SNHLY; CDR2 reads FYNNEI. V lost 7 bases and J lost 2; bases outside the gene matches: 5. This CDR3 region has 13 residues. CDR3 bases: TGTGCCAGCACCCGGGACAGAACCTACGAGCAGTACTTC. Amino acids: CASTRDRTYEQYF.

J is TRBJ1-5 and V is TRBV25-1, with D uncertain. Trimming removed 5 bases from V and 11 bases from J, with 7 bases in between. The CDR3 contains 10 residues. CDR1 is MGHDK and CDR2 is SYGVNS in the germline V gene. The CDR3 DNA is TGTGCCAGCAGTCCCAGGACCCAGCATTTT. As protein: CASSPRTQHF.

This clone appeared once. J is TRBJ2-1 and V is TRBV4-1; perhaps TRBD2 as D (6 bases). Trimming left V 1 base short and J 9 bases short, with 10 bases between. Germline V CDR1 and CDR2: MGHRA, YSYEKL. The CDR3 contains 13 residues. The CDR3 DNA reads as TGCGCCAGCAGCCAAGGGGTCGGGAGTGAGCAGTTCTTC. As protein: CASSQGVGSEQFF.

This chain uses TRBV29-1 with TRBJ2-7; 13 bases are a match to TRBD2. CDR1 SQVTM and CDR2 ANQGSEA come from the germline V gene. CDR3 length: 13 amino acids. V shed 7 bases, J shed 5 bases, and the junction held 5 bases outside the gene matches. The CDR3 DNA sequence: TGCAGCGCTAGGACTAGCGGGAGAAACGAGCAGTACTTC. This sequence encodes CSARTSGRNEQYF.

The chain is built from TRBV28 and TRBJ1-4, with D possibly TRBD1 on 5 matching bases. CDR1 is MDHEN, CDR2 SYDVKM, per germline. CDR3 length: 14 residues. Trimming stripped 10 bases from V and 8 bases from J, with 20 bases between. The CDR3, as DNA: TGTGCCACTGCGTCGGGGGGTCAATACGAAAAACTGTTTTTT. Translated, it gives CATASGGQYEKLFF.